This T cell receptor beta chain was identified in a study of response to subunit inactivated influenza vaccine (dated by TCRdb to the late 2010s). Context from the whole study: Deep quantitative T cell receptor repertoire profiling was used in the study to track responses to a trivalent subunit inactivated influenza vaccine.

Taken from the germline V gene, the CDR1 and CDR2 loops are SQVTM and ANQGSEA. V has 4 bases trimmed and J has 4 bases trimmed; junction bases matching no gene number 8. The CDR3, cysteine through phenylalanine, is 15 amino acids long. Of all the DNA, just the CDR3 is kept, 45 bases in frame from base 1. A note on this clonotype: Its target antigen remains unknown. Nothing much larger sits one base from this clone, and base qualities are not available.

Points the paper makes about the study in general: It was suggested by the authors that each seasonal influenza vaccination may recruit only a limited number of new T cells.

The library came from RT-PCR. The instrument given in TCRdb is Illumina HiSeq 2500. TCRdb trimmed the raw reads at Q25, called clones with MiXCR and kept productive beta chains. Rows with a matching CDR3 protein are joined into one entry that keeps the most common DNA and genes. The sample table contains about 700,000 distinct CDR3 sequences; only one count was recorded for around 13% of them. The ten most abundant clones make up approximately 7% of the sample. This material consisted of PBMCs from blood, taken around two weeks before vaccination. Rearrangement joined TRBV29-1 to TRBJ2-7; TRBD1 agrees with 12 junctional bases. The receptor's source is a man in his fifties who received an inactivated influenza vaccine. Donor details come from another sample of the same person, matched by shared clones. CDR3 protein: CSVVFWDRGQYEQYF. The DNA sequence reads TGCAGCGTTGTATTTTGGGACAGGGGGCAATACGAGCAGTACTTC.